A single sample is the source of the 9 T cell receptor beta chains below, sequenced in a study of CD4+ T cells in melanoma. Measured with immunoSEQ multiplex PCR; TCRdb has only the in-frame clones, and not every one. The sample contains 90,000 to 130,000 clones, about 90% of which appear only once. Sequencing input: peripheral blood. These receptors were obtained from a human donor with melanoma.

J is TRBJ2-7 and V is TRBV5-1; D gene uncertain. This CDR3 has 11 residues. Trimming shortened V by 0 bases and J by 7 bases, and 5 bases separated the two germline ends. Germline V lookup: CDR1 SGHRS, CDR2 YFSETQ. CDR3 in DNA: TGCGCCAGCAGCTTGGGTGAAGAGCAGTACTTC. Protein product: CASSLGEEQYF.

CDR3 region: CASRGTAGGGTDTQYF. The CDR3 DNA follows: TGTGCCAGCAGGGGGACAGCGGGGGGGGGCACAGATACGCAGTATTTT. The rearrangement uses TRBV28 and TRBJ2-3; 10 nucleotides agree with TRBD2. The CDR3 spans 16 residues. Per the germline V gene, CDR1 is MDHEN and CDR2 is SYDVKM. Trimming removed 6 bases from V and 1 base from J; junction bases left unmatched: 7. Full variable domain (remainder filled in from reference TRBV28 and TRBJ2-3): DVKVTQSSRYLVKRTGEKVFLECVQDMDHENMFWYRQDPGLGLRLIYFSYDVKMKEKGDIPEGYSVSREKKERFSLILESASTNQTSMYLCASRGTAGGGTDTQYFGPGTRLTVL.

This clone has a single count. The V call is TRBV5-5, the J call TRBJ1-2, with TRBD1 matching over 8 bases. V lost 4 bases and J lost 8; bases outside the gene matches: 22. CDR1 and CDR2 from the germline V gene are SGHKS and YYEKEE (reference sequence). The CDR3 is made up of 18 amino acids. CDR3 region: CASSPHFDTGGPLEGYTF. As DNA, the CDR3 is TGTGCCAGCAGCCCCCACTTCGACACAGGGGGGCCACTTGAAGGCTACACCTTC.

This chain uses TRBV4-2 with TRBJ2-2; no firm D call. CDR1 and CDR2 (germline): LGHNA, YNFKEQ. The CDR3 extends over 14 amino acids. Trimming cost V 4 bases and J 5 bases, with 11 bases left between them. The chain's CDR3 is CASSRSRWTGELFF. Here the CDR3 DNA reads TGTGCCAGCAGCCGCTCAAGATGGACCGGGGAGCTGTTTTTT.

In DNA form, the CDR3 reads TGTGCCATCAGTGGGGCGGGCTCGTCGGGCTACACCTTC. This sequence encodes CAISGAGSSGYTF. The chain joins TRBV10-3 to TRBJ1-2; no reliable D call. The CDR3 is made up of 13 amino acids. V was trimmed by 4 bases and J by 8 bases, leaving 14 bases between them. Germline CDR1 reads ENHRY; CDR2 reads SYGVKD.

The sample holds a few counts of this clone. This chain joins TRBV5-1 and TRBJ1-1, with 9 bases fitting TRBD1. V lost 4 bases to trimming and J lost 4 bases; unmatched junction nucleotides: 14. The CDR3 consists of 17 residues. Germline V CDR1 and CDR2: SGHRS, YFSETQ. CDR3: CASSGYGTGFRRTEAFF. CDR3 nucleotide sequence: TGCGCCAGCAGCGGATACGGGACAGGGTTTAGGCGCACTGAAGCTTTCTTT.

The chain is built from TRBV6-6 and TRBJ2-1, with 7 bases fitting TRBD2. V lost 7 bases to trimming and J lost 4 bases; unmatched junction nucleotides: 4. Germline lookup yields CDR1 MNHNY and CDR2 SVGAGI (reference sequence). This CDR3 region has 13 residues. CDR3 coding DNA: TGTGCCAGCACTATTAGCGGGTACAATGAGCAGTTCTTC. Residues: CASTISGYNEQFF.

The CDR3 sequence: CAITPNTYTDTQYF. CDR3 nucleotide sequence: TGTGCCATCACCCCAAACACATACACAGATACGCAGTATTTT. This chain joins TRBV10-3 and TRBJ2-3; the D is unclear. This CDR3 is 14 amino acids long. Trimming pared 7 bases from V and 2 bases from J, leaving 13 bases between. Germline CDR1 and CDR2: ENHRY and SYGVKD.

The genes are TRBV6-5 and TRBJ1-2, with D possibly being TRBD1 (5 bases). The V gene's germline CDR1 is MNHEY and CDR2 SVGAGI. Trimming took 4 bases from V and 4 from J, leaving 13 bases between them. This CDR3 is 14 amino acids long. The CDR3 DNA reads as TGTGCCAGCAGTTTCGCGGGGCAGGGCTATGGCTACACCTTC. Translated: CASSFAGQGYGYTF.